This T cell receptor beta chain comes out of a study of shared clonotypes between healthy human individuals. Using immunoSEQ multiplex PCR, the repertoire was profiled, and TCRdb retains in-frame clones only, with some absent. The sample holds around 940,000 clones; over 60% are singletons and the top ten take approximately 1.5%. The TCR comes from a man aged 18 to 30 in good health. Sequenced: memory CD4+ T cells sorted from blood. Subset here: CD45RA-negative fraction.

In nucleotides, the CDR3 is TGTGCCAGCAGCTCGACAGGGTACTACTACGAGCAGTACTTC. This translates into CASSSTGYYYEQYF. The chain is built from TRBV11-2 and TRBJ2-7, with 7 nucleotides matching TRBD1. V trimming: 4 bases; J trimming: 3 bases; junction bases outside the gene matches: 6. From germline, CDR1 is SGHAT and CDR2 FQNNGV. This CDR3 is 14 amino acids long.